Shown below are 6 T cell receptor beta chains from a single sample sequenced in a study of blood T cell repertoires in COVID-19. The table came from immunoSEQ multiplex PCR; TCRdb's copy has only in-frame clones and leaves some out. The table lists 80,000 to 100,000 clones, about 86% of them singletons. The sample taken for sequencing was peripheral blood. The receptors come from a woman older than 75 in a cohort sampled during active or convalescent COVID-19.

The rearrangement links TRBV6-5 to TRBJ2-1; possible D gene TRBD2, 5 bases. CDR1 and CDR2 from the germline V gene are MNHEY and SVGAGI. Trimming pared 8 bases from V and 2 bases from J, leaving 13 bases between. The CDR3 has 14 residues. CDR3 in DNA: TGTGCCAGCGGGAGTGCTAGGCCCTACAATGAGCAGTTCTTC. This gives the protein CASGSARPYNEQFF.

V gene TRBV5-1 combines with J gene TRBJ1-6; D may be TRBD1 (6 bases). V was trimmed by 0 bases and J by 7 bases, leaving 14 bases between them. The CDR3 has 16 residues. CDR1 and CDR2 from the germline V gene are SGHRS and YFSETQ. In DNA form, the CDR3 reads TGCGCCAGCAGCTTGGCCCCACAGGGTGAAAATTCACCCCTCCACTTT. Translation gives CASSLAPQGENSPLHF. The variable domain in full, completed from reference TRBV5-1 and TRBJ1-6, reads KAGVTQTPRYLIKTRGQQVTLSCSPISGHRSVSWYQQTPGQGLQFLFEYFSETQRNKGNFPGRFSGRQFSNSRSEMNVSTLELGDSALYLCASSLAPQGENSPLHFGNGTRLTVT.

CDR3 loop: CASSEYGTGDYGYTF. CDR3 sequence (DNA): TGTGCCAGCAGTGAATATGGGACAGGGGATTATGGCTACACCTTC. The chain links TRBV25-1 to TRBJ1-2; 10 nucleotides align to TRBD1. CDR1 and CDR2 (germline): MGHDK, SYGVNS. CDR3 length: 15 residues. The V gene end was trimmed by 0 bases and the J gene end by 5 bases; junction bases not matched to a gene: 3.

The V call is TRBV3-1 (or the pseudogene TRBV3-2), the J call TRBJ1-1, with D tentatively TRBD1 (5 bases). Trimming cost V 8 bases and J 10 bases, with 20 bases left between them. CDR1 LGHDT and CDR2 YNNKEL come from the germline V gene (reference sequence). The CDR3 is 13 amino acids. CDR3 sequence reads: CASAIFGGERAFF. Here the CDR3 DNA reads TGTGCCAGCGCCATCTTCGGGGGTGAGAGAGCTTTCTTT.

The chain links TRBV2 to TRBJ1-2; the match to TRBD1 covers 8 bases. CDR3 size: 16 residues. With V trimmed by 10 bases and J by 2 bases, 15 bases remained unmatched. Germline CDR1 reads SNHLY; CDR2 reads FYNNEI. The CDR3 loop is CATSGGKSILNYGYTF. Here the CDR3 DNA reads TGTGCCACTTCAGGGGGCAAATCGATTTTAAACTATGGCTACACCTTC.

The chain combines TRBV18 with TRBJ1-2; D is possibly TRBD1 (6 bases). CDR3 length: 13 amino acids. The V end lost 6 bases, the J end lost 3 bases, and 11 bases lay between the germline ends. Germline CDR1 is KGHSH and CDR2 is LQKENI. In nucleotides, the CDR3 is TGTGCCAGCTCTCGTTCAGGGGACTATGGCTACACCTTC. Translating it yields CASSRSGDYGYTF.